Listed below are T cell receptor beta chains from one sample, sequenced in a study of CD8 T cells in ankylosing spondylitis. In TCRdb, the 5' RACE reads were re-called with MiXCR into one record per CDR3 protein. The table has about 450,000 distinct CDR3 sequences, 25% to 30% seen once. The sequencing input was blood, either unsorted or a sorted T cell fraction (not recorded which). The receptors originated from a male donor with ankylosing spondylitis. Each CDR3 is given with its conserved first and last residue. The D gene is left open where the match is weak. Clone size is shown for a subset of rows, as once, few, many or a class of expanded clone.

CDR3,DNA,V,size,D,J
CASSRDRSSYEQYF,TGTGCCAGCAGTCGGGACAGGAGCTCCTACGAGCAGTACTTC,TRBV2,NA,TRBD1,TRBJ2-7
CASGDVPNGPQHF,TGTGCCAGCGGGGATGTTCCCAACGGTCCCCAGCATTTT,TRBV7-2,NA,NA,TRBJ1-5
CASRPRGGSDTEAFF,TGCGCCAGCCGCCCGAGGGGGGGCTCAGACACTGAAGCTTTCTTT,TRBV10-2,few,NA,TRBJ1-1
CASSLFADSNYGYTF,TGTGCCAGCAGCTTATTCGCGGACAGTAACTATGGCTACACCTTC,TRBV7-2,few,NA,TRBJ1-2
CSARGSGSFDNEQFF,TGCAGTGCTAGAGGCAGCGGGAGCTTCGACAATGAGCAGTTCTTC,TRBV20-1,NA,TRBD2,TRBJ2-1
CASSKAGATPEAFF,TGTGCCAGCAGTAAAGCTGGGGCTACCCCTGAAGCTTTCTTT,TRBV6-1,few,NA,TRBJ1-1
CASSLAEEQFF,TGTGCCAGCAGTTTAGCCGAGGAGCAGTTCTTC,TRBV12-3/TRBV12-4,NA,NA,TRBJ2-1
CASSYERSHYGYTF,TGTGCCAGCAGTTACGAGCGGAGTCACTATGGCTACACCTTC,TRBV6-5,NA,NA,TRBJ1-2
CATSDPRQGPYNEQFF,TGTGCCACCAGTGATCCAAGACAGGGGCCCTACAATGAGCAGTTCTTC,TRBV24-1,NA,TRBD1,TRBJ2-1
CASSTGTAGETQYF,TGCGCCAGCAGCACCGGGACGGCGGGAGAGACCCAGTACTTC,TRBV5-1,once,NA,TRBJ2-5
CATSRRLAGGQLYGYTF,TGTGCCACCAGCCGCCGGTTGGCGGGCGGACAACTCTATGGCTACACCTTC,TRBV15,NA,NA,TRBJ1-2
CASSSGTDLMNEQFF,TGCGCCAGCAGTTCCGGGACAGACTTGATGAATGAGCAGTTCTTC,TRBV5-1,few,TRBD1,TRBJ2-1
CSVGTGGYEQYF,TGCAGCGTTGGGACAGGGGGCTACGAGCAGTACTTC,TRBV29-1,many,TRBD1,TRBJ2-7
CASSLDVAGGLTGLVF,TGCGCCAGCAGCTTGGATGTAGCGGGAGGGCTAACTGGTTTGGTCTTC,TRBV5-1,many,TRBD2,TRBJ2-1
CASSSGLAVEQFF,TGTGCCAGCAGCTCCGGACTAGCTGTTGAGCAGTTCTTC,TRBV7-2,few,TRBD2,TRBJ2-1
CASRISSGANVLTF,TGTGCCAGCCGAATAAGCTCTGGGGCCAACGTCCTGACTTTC,TRBV12-3/TRBV12-4,few,NA,TRBJ2-6
CASSPNDGVNTEAFF,TGCGCCAGCAGCCCCAACGATGGCGTGAACACTGAAGCTTTCTTT,TRBV5-1,NA,NA,TRBJ1-1
CASSTRQGANTEAFF,TGTGCCAGCAGCACACGACAGGGGGCGAACACTGAAGCTTTCTTT,TRBV7-8,few,TRBD1,TRBJ1-1
CASSQEGRELFF,TGTGCCAGCAGCCAAGAGGGTCGGGAGCTGTTTTTT,TRBV3-1,few,NA,TRBJ2-2
CASSVGTRAFF,TGTGCCAGCAGCGTAGGTACGCGGGCTTTCTTT,TRBV9,few,NA,TRBJ1-1
CASSAGRSELFF,TGTGCCAGCAGTGCCGGACGGAGCGAGCTGTTTTTT,TRBV12-3/TRBV12-4,NA,NA,TRBJ2-2
CSASSGLATTDTQYF,TGCAGTGCTAGTTCCGGACTAGCGACCACAGATACGCAGTATTTT,TRBV20-1,few,TRBD2,TRBJ2-3
CASSLVLRGQETQYF,TGTGCCAGCAGCTTAGTACTGAGGGGACAAGAGACCCAGTACTTC,TRBV7-7,NA,NA,TRBJ2-5
CASSQNRGLGYTF,TGTGCCAGCAGCCAGAACAGGGGGCTTGGCTACACCTTC,TRBV3-1,few,TRBD1,TRBJ1-2
CASSQDGGSRTDTQYF,TGTGCCAGCAGCCAAGATGGGGGATCCCGCACAGATACGCAGTATTTT,TRBV4-2,NA,NA,TRBJ2-3
CASSLRPPNTEAFF,TGCGCCAGCAGCTTGCGACCGCCGAACACTGAAGCTTTCTTT,TRBV5-1,NA,NA,TRBJ1-1
CASSELVDGELFF,TGCGCCAGCAGCGAGCTCGTGGACGGGGAGCTGTTTTTT,TRBV5-1,few,NA,TRBJ2-2
CASSELGGRYRAFF,TGTGCCAGCAGTGAATTGGGCGGGCGTTATAGAGCTTTCTTT,TRBV25-1,NA,NA,TRBJ1-1
CASRGLAEWDTQYF,TGTGCCAGCAGGGGCCTAGCGGAGTGGGATACGCAGTATTTT,TRBV2,NA,TRBD2,TRBJ2-3
CSAYRGALEQYF,TGCAGTGCCTACCGGGGGGCGCTTGAGCAGTACTTC,TRBV20-1,NA,NA,TRBJ2-7
CASSGGGSYTGELFF,TGTGCCAGCAGCGGCGGGGGCAGTTACACCGGGGAGCTGTTTTTT,TRBV7-9,NA,NA,TRBJ2-2
CASSQARTGVHNEQFF,TGTGCCAGCAGCCAGGCCCGGACAGGGGTTCACAATGAGCAGTTCTTC,TRBV14,NA,TRBD1,TRBJ2-1